This passage covers 19 T cell receptor beta chains from one sample sequenced in a study of blood T cell repertoires in COVID-19. Libraries were prepared by immunoSEQ multiplex PCR; TCRdb keeps only in-frame clonotypes and omits some of them. The repertoire holds some 50,000 clones, with about four fifths as singletons. Sequencing was performed on peripheral blood. The receptors shown here come from a human donor in a cohort sampled during active COVID-19.

The chain joins TRBV5-6 to TRBJ2-2; 8 positions match TRBD2. Germline CDR1 SGHDT, CDR2 YYEEEE. Germline trimming cut 3 bases from V and 5 bases from J; bases unmatched to any gene: 9. The CDR3 extends over 16 amino acids. CDR3 coding DNA: TGTGCCAGCAGCTCAAGGACTAGCCCTAGGACCGGGGAGCTGTTTTTT. Translation: CASSSRTSPRTGELFF. Full variable domain (rest looked up from reference TRBV5-6 and TRBJ2-2): DAGVTQSPTHLIKTRGQQVTLRCSPKSGHDTVSWYQQALGQGPQFIFQYYEEEERQRGNFPDRFSGHQFPNYSSELNVNALLLGDSALYLCASSSRTSPRTGELFFGEGSRLTVL.

The chain combines TRBV2 with TRBJ2-7; tentative D call: TRBD1 (5 bases). Germline-derived CDR1 and CDR2 are SNHLY and FYNNEI. CDR3 length: 13 amino acids. The V gene lost 8 bases and the J gene lost 2 bases, with 13 bases spanning the gap. This CDR3 is CASFPDTTYEQYF. In DNA form, the CDR3 reads TGTGCCAGCTTCCCGGACACTACCTACGAGCAGTACTTC.

This clone was found a few times. The CDR3 DNA is TGTGCCAGCAGACCGACAGCTGGGCCCCAGCATTTT. Protein: CASRPTAGPQHF. This chain links TRBV6-5 with TRBJ1-5, with D perhaps matching TRBD1 (5 bases). Trimming shortened V by 6 bases and J by 9 bases, and 12 bases separated the two germline ends. Germline V gives CDR1 MNHEY, CDR2 SVGAGI. The CDR3 is made up of 12 amino acids.

The gene calls are TRBV2 and TRBJ2-7; a weak D match, TRBD2 (6 bases). The CDR3 totals 18 residues. V lost 4 bases, J lost 7 bases, and 29 bases lay in between. Germline CDR1 and CDR2: SNHLY and FYNNEI. The chain's CDR3 is CASSGLVEGGVLAREQYF. The CDR3 nucleotides are TGTGCCAGCAGTGGTCTAGTAGAAGGAGGGGTTCTAGCTCGGGAGCAGTACTTC.

The J gene is TRBJ1-5, the V gene TRBV6-2 or TRBV6-3, with TRBD1 matching over 8 bases. Germline loops: CDR1 MNHEY, CDR2 SVGEGT. The J segment lost 0 bases and the V segment lost 0 bases, leaving 7 bases of the junction unmatched. The CDR3 loop spans 18 amino acids. The CDR3 coding sequence is TGTGCCAGCAGTTACTCGACGGACAGGGATTATAGCAATCAGCCCCAGCATTTT. This codes for CASSYSTDRDYSNQPQHF.

This clone was recorded once. The CDR3 sequence: CASSQDRERGEKLFF. DNA for the CDR3: TGCGCCAGCAGCCAAGATCGGGAGAGGGGTGAAAAACTGTTTTTT. The V and J genes are TRBV4-3 and TRBJ1-4; D perhaps matches TRBD1 (5 bases). The V end lost 0 bases, the J end lost 7 bases, and 12 bases lay between the germline ends. The germline V gene encodes CDR1 LGHNA and CDR2 YSLEER. The CDR3 covers 15 residues.

This clone was found a few times. The V and J genes are TRBV19 and TRBJ2-7, with D possibly TRBD2 on 5 matching bases. This CDR3 spans 15 amino acids. The V and J ends lost 3 bases and 7 bases respectively, with 19 bases between them. CDR1 LNHDA and CDR2 SQIVND come from the germline V gene (reference sequence). CDR3 region: CASSMWAHPGSEQYF. The CDR3 DNA is TGTGCCAGTAGTATGTGGGCCCACCCTGGGAGTGAGCAGTACTTC.

The J gene is TRBJ2-2, the V gene TRBV7-9; 16 bases align to TRBD2. The CDR3 is 19 residues long. After removal of 4 bases from V and 3 bases from J, the junction contained 8 bases not matched to a gene. CDR1 SEHNR and CDR2 FQNEAQ come from the germline V gene (reference sequence). The CDR3 DNA reads as TGTGCCAGCAGCTCGGGACTAGCGGGAGGGCCGCGGTACACCGGGGAGCTGTTTTTT. As protein: CASSSGLAGGPRYTGELFF.

The chain couples TRBV29-1 to TRBJ2-3, with D tentatively TRBD2 (5 bases). The CDR3 sequence is 16 residues long. Trimming left V 0 bases short and J 6 bases short, with 19 bases between. The germline gives CDR1 SQVTM, CDR2 ANQGSEA. CDR3 residues: CSVEDVGELLWDTQYF. In DNA form, the CDR3 reads TGCAGCGTTGAAGATGTCGGGGAATTATTATGGGATACGCAGTATTTT.

The rearrangement uses TRBV5-1 and TRBJ1-1; D remains ambiguous. With 4 bases removed from V and 5 bases from J, the gap between germline ends came to 12 bases. The length of the CDR3 is 13 residues. Germline loops: CDR1 SGHRS, CDR2 YFSETQ. This CDR3 is CASSPYLRTEAFF. The DNA of the CDR3 is TGCGCCAGCAGCCCCTATCTCCGGACTGAAGCTTTCTTT. The whole variable domain, filled in from reference TRBV5-1 and TRBJ1-1, reads KAGVTQTPRYLIKTRGQQVTLSCSPISGHRSVSWYQQTPGQGLQFLFEYFSETQRNKGNFPGRFSGRQFSNSRSEMNVSTLELGDSALYLCASSPYLRTEAFFGQGTRLTVV.

The chain combines TRBV2 with TRBJ1-1, with D tentatively TRBD1 (6 bases). Per the germline V gene, CDR1 is SNHLY and CDR2 is FYNNEI. The V and J ends lost 3 bases and 3 bases respectively, with 23 bases between them. The CDR3 totals 18 residues. The CDR3 loop is CASSERGARRIGYTEAFF. The CDR3 DNA is TGTGCCAGCAGTGAGCGGGGGGCCCGGAGAATTGGGTACACTGAAGCTTTCTTT.

J is TRBJ2-7 and V is TRBV19; possibly TRBD2 for D (6 bases). Trimming removed 3 bases at V and 5 bases at J, with 17 bases between. Germline V gene data show CDR1 as LNHDA and CDR2 as SQIVND (reference sequence). The CDR3 has 15 residues. The chain's CDR3 is CASSMPSRGYHEQYF. The CDR3 nucleotides read TGTGCCAGTAGTATGCCGTCGCGGGGTTACCACGAGCAGTACTTC.

The chain carries TRBV19 and TRBJ1-3, with D hard to call. CDR1 is LNHDA and CDR2 is SQIVND in the germline V gene (reference sequence). V lost 6 bases to trimming and J lost 2 bases, with 5 bases between them. The CDR3 sequence is 12 residues long. The CDR3 protein is CASSGPGNTIYF. DNA of the CDR3: TGTGCCAGTAGCGGTCCTGGAAACACCATATATTTT.

The rearrangement uses TRBV27 and TRBJ2-7, with 10 bases aligning to TRBD1. The CDR3 sequence is 14 residues long. CDR1 is MNHEY, CDR2 SMNVEV, per germline (reference sequence). Trimming removed 5 bases from V and 6 bases from J; junction bases left unmatched: 7. The CDR3 loop reads CASSLWTGGPEQYF. The CDR3 nucleotides read TGTGCCAGCAGTCTTTGGACAGGGGGTCCCGAGCAGTACTTC.

This clone has only one observation. This sequence joins TRBV5-1 and TRBJ2-2, with no clear D. Per germline, CDR1 SGHRS and CDR2 YFSETQ. There are 16 residues in the CDR3. V lost 1 base, J lost 1 base, and 11 bases lay in between. CDR3 nucleotides: TGCGCCAGCAGCTTGTTAGTAAATCTGAACACCGGGGAGCTGTTTTTT. Translating it yields CASSLLVNLNTGELFF.

V gene TRBV5-1 combines with J gene TRBJ2-7; the match to TRBD2 covers 8 bases. J gave up 3 bases and V 4 bases, and 6 bases lay outside the gene matches. The CDR3 consists of 14 residues. Germline V gene lookup returns CDR1 SGHRS and CDR2 YFSETQ. The CDR3 sequence is CASSLGLEVYEQYF. As DNA, the CDR3 is TGCGCCAGCAGCCTGGGACTAGAGGTCTACGAGCAGTACTTC.

This rearrangement joins TRBV2 to TRBJ1-5, with no clear D. V was pared by 2 bases and J by 6 bases, with 11 bases between. The CDR3 extends over 14 amino acids. Germline V lookup: CDR1 SNHLY, CDR2 FYNNEI. In DNA form, the CDR3 reads TGTGCCAGCAGTGAAAATAAGCGAATTCAGCCCCAGCATTTT. Translating it yields CASSENKRIQPQHF.

The rearrangement joins TRBV28 to TRBJ2-2; D may be TRBD1 (6 bases). Germline assignment: CDR1 MDHEN and CDR2 SYDVKM. The V and J ends lost 5 bases and 1 base respectively, with 14 bases between them. The CDR3 runs to 16 residues. CDR3 coding DNA: TGTGCCAGCAGTGGGGCAGGGGTAGGGAACACCGGGGAGCTGTTTTTT. Amino acid sequence: CASSGAGVGNTGELFF.

This clone was observed a handful of times. The V gene is TRBV27, the J gene TRBJ2-7; TRBD1 might be the D (5 bases). There are 14 residues in the CDR3. V lost 0 bases, J lost 0 bases, and 6 bases lay in between. Germline V gene sequence: CDR1 MNHEY, CDR2 SMNVEV (reference sequence). The CDR3 nucleotides are TGTGCCAGCAGTTTATCTGACAGCTCCTACGAGCAGTACTTC. Translation: CASSLSDSSYEQYF.